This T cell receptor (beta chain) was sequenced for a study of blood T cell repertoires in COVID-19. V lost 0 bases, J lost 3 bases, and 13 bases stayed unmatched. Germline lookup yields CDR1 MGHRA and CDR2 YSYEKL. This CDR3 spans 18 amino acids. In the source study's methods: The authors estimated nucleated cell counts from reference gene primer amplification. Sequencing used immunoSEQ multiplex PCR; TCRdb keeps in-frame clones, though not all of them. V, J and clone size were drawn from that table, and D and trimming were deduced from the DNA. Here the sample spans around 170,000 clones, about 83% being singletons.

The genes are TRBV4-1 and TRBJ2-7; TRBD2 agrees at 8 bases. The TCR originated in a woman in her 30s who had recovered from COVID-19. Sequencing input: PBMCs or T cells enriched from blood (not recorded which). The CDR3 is CASSQDAVGTRKGYEQYF. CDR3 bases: TGCGCCAGCAGCCAAGATGCAGTGGGGACTAGGAAGGGCTACGAGCAGTACTTC.